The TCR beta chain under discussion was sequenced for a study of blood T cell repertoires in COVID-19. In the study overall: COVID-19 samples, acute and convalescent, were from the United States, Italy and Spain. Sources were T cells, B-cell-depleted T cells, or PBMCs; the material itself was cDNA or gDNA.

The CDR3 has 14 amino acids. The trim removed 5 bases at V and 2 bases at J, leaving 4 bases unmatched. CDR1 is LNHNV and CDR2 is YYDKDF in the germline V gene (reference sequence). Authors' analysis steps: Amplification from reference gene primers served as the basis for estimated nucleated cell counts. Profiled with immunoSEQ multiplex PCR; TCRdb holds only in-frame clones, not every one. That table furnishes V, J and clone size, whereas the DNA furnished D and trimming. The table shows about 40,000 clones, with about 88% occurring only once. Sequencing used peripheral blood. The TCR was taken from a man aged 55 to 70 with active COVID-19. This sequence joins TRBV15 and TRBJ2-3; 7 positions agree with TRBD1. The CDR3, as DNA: TGTGCCACCAGCTGGGGACAGCTCACAGATACGCAGTATTTT. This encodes CATSWGQLTDTQYF.